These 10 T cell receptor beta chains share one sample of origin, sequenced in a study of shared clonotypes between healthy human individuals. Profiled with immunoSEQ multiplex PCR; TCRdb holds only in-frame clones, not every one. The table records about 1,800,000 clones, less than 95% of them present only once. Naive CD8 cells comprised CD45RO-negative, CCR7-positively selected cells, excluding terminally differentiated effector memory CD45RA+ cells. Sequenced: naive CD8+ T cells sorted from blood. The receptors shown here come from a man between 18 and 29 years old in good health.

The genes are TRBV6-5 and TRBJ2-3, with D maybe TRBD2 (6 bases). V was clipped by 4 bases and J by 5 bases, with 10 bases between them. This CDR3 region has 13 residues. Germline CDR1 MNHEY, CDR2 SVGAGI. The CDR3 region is CASSWRGQDTQYF. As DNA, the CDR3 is TGTGCCAGCAGTTGGAGGGGTCAAGATACGCAGTATTTT.

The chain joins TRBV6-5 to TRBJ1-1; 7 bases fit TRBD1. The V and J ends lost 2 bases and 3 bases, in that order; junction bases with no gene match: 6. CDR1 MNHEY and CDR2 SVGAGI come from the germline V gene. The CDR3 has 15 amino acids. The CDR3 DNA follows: TGTGCCAGCAGTTACGAAACAGGGGCGGACACTGAAGCTTTCTTT. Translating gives CASSYETGADTEAFF.

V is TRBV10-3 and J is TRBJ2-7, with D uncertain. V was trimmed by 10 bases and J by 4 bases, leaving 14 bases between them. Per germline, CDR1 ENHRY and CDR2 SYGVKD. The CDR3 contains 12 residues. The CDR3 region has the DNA TGTGCCACCGGAGATAGGCAATACGAGCAGTACTTC. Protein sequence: CATGDRQYEQYF.

Written as DNA, the CDR3 is TGCGCCAGCAGCCCAGGCCCGGCGGACGAGCAGTTCTTC. Its protein product is CASSPGPADEQFF. The chain links TRBV10-1 to TRBJ2-1; no firm D call. Germline V gene data show CDR1 as WNHNN and CDR2 as SYGVQD (reference sequence). The CDR3 spans 13 residues. V lost 6 bases, J lost 10 bases, and 16 bases lay in between.

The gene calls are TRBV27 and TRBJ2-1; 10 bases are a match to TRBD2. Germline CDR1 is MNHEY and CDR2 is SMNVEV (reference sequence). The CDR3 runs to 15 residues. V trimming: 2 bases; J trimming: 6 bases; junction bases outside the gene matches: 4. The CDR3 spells CASSLAGTSVNEQFF. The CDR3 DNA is TGTGCCAGCAGTTTAGCCGGGACTAGCGTCAATGAGCAGTTCTTC.

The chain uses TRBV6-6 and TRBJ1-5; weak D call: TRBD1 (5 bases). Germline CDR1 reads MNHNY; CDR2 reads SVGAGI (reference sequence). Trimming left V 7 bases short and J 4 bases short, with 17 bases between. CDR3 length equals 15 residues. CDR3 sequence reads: CASTMGGAQNQPQHF. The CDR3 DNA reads TGTGCCAGCACAATGGGAGGGGCGCAAAATCAGCCCCAGCATTTT.

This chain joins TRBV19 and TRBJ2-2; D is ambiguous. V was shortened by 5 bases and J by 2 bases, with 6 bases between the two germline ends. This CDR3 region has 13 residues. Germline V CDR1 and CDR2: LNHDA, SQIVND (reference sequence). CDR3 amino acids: CASSATNTGELFF. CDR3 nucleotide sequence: TGTGCCAGTAGTGCCACAAACACCGGGGAGCTGTTTTTT.

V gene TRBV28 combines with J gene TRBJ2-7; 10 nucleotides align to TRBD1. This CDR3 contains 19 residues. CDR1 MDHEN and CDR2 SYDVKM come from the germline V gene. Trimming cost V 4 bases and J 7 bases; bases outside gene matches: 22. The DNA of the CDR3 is TGTGCCAGCAGTTCGGGGCCCGGGATAGGGACAGGGGACCTCTGGGAGCAGTACTTC. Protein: CASSSGPGIGTGDLWEQYF.

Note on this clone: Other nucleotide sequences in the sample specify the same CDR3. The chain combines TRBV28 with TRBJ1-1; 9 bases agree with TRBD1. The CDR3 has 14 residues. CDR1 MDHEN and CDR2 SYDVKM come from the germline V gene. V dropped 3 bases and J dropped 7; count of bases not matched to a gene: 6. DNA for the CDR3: TGTGCCAGCAGTTTGACAGGGGGAGCAGGTGAAGCTTTCTTT. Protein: CASSLTGGAGEAFF.

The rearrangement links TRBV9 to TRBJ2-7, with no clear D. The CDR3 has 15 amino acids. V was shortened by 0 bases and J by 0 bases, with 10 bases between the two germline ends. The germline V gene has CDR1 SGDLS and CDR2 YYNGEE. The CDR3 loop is CASSVGGRPSYEQYF. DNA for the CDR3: TGTGCCAGCAGCGTAGGAGGCAGGCCCTCCTACGAGCAGTACTTC.